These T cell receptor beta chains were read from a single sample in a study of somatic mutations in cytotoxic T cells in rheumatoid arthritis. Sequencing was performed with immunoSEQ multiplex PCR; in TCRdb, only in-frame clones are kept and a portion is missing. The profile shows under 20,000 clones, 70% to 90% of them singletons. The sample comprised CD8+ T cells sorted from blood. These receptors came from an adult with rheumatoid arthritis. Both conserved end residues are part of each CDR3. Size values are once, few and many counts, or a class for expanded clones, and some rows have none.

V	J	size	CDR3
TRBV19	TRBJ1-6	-	CASSPAPSHSPLHF
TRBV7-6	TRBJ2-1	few	CASSPERGGYNEQFF
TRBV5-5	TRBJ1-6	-	CASSLEGSSPLHF
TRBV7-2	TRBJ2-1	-	CASSARGGGPNEQFF
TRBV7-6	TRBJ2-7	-	CASSLPFGAEVAGLSYEQYF
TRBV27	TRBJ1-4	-	CASSLGQGHEKLFF
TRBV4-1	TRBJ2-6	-	CASSQEGVGGANVLTF
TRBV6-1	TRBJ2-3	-	CASSGIMVSEGDLTDTQYF
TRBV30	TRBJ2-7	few	CAWSRVYSGEQYF
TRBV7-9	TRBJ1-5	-	CASSLDGTGEQPQHF
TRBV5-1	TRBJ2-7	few	CASRVGYEQYF
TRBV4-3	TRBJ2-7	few	CASSSLAGEAYEQYF
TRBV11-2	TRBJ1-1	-	CASSLQQGVHTEAFF
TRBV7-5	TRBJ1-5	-	CARSLRELGNQPQHF
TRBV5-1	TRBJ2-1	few	CASRRLESGNEQFF